This TCR beta chain was sequenced during a study of cytomegalovirus exposure and HLA in healthy donors (dated by TCRdb to 2016 to 2017). Some background on the complete study: According to an earlier analysis of around 600 of the donors, some 170 million T cells yielded over 100 million unique TCR beta sequences and about 300 Gb of sequence data. An early release that covered about 600 HLA-typed donors contained about 300 gigabases of sequencing data and around 85 million unique TCR sequences. Among the 398 genotyped donors, around 79% belonged to the genetic ancestry cluster associated with self-reported Caucasian donors. The study aimed to test whether cataloging public T cell receptors could reveal signatures of past pathogen exposure. The T cell repertoires of 670 or so subjects were profiled by immunosequencing and related to cytomegalovirus serostatus. A separate validation cohort of more than 100 different subjects was used in addition to the 666-subject first cohort. To predict cytomegalovirus infection status, the study brought together high-throughput TCR immunosequencing, statistical association of individual TCRs with disease status, and machine learning. To study patterns of TCR occurrence, a later analysis re-analyzed previously published TCR beta repertoires from under 750 donors and added high-resolution HLA genotyping. In the later analysis, no new phenotypic data were used to find candidate immune exposures; instead, reliance was placed on TCR beta sequences and their occurrence across donors. To decide whether each TCR beta V gene segment behaved as functional or pseudogenic, an earlier analysis of some 580 of the donors relied on high-throughput TCR beta sequencing. Donor age, sex, ethnicity and CMV serostatus were collected together with the repertoire data. A later genetic analysis used genome-wide SNP genotypes for about 60% of the 666 donors, treating that subset as a discovery cohort. Every repertoire in the discovery cohort had been generated on one and the same sequencing platform. HLA typing covered class I and class II loci at four-digit resolution. Typing coverage differed by locus: A, B, C, DRB1 and DQB1 were typed in about 629-630 donors, DQA1 in about 510, DPA1 in around 610, and DPB1 in roughly 470. A handful of DR-DQ haplotypes were treated as single units for association and clustering because of strong linkage in the cohort. Among around 400 genotyped donors of the cohort, an average of approximately 220,000 unique TCR beta nucleotide sequences was sequenced per donor, of which about 19% were non-productive.

As to this clone: Its antigen remains undetermined. No qualities accompany the bases; no much larger clone lies one base away.

The cohort comprised some 680 healthy bone marrow donors. All cohort members were sampled while nominally healthy, although unrecorded immune exposures were likely present. The donor was CMV seropositive and was included in the group of almost 300 seropositive cohort members. A peripheral blood sample was collected from each donor, and TCR beta sequencing was performed on peripheral blood mononuclear cells. The Qiagen DNeasy Blood Extraction Kit was used to extract genomic DNA from the blood cell samples. Sequences KGHSH (CDR1) and LQKENI (CDR2) are obtained from the germline V gene. After removal of 3 bases from V and 2 bases from J, the junction retains 4 bases not matched to a gene. From the cysteine up to the phenylalanine, the CDR3 has a length of 15 residues. Only CDR3 DNA is held: 45 bases, read in frame from base 1. To prepare the library, the immunoSEQ multiplex PCR assay was applied. For the multiplex PCR, a mixture combining 60 forward primers for TCR Vbeta segments and 13 reverse primers for TCR Jbeta segments was used. Amplification of the CDR3 region of rearranged TCR beta genes was performed with a multiplex PCR assay on genomic DNA. On the Illumina HiSeq System, the amplified TCR beta libraries were sequenced as 87-base-pair reads. The study's processing was this. A later analysis tallied 75 million to 95 million unique TCR beta chains across the 666 repertoires, and roughly 11 million of those chains were shared by two or more donors. Raw reads were error-corrected and collapsed into unique sequences with a nearest-neighbor algorithm that merged closely related sequences to remove PCR and sequencing errors. To assign V, D and J gene segments, CDR3 sequences were aligned to IMGT reference sequences. For a sequence to be retained, at least a six-nucleotide match to both a V gene segment and a J gene segment was required. A rearrangement counted as productive if the CDR3 had no stop codons and remained in frame with V and J, and every other rearrangement counted as non-productive. CDR3 was defined by IMGT convention, running from the second conserved V-encoded cysteine to the conserved J-encoded phenylalanine. The earlier analysis of some 550 of the donors excluded any sequence lacking an unambiguous match to a single V gene segment. An earlier analysis of several hundred of the donors classified V segments as functional when productive rearrangements were above 56.7% and as segregating when the standard deviation between donors was above 5%. A statistical classification framework was developed to diagnose cytomegalovirus status using the catalog of TCR beta chain sequences. V and J gene assignment, in a later analysis, came from comparing TCR nucleotide sequences with IMGT/GENE-DB human TR gene sequences. Using the TCRdist pipeline, a later analysis assigned CDR3 sequences along with most-parsimonious VDJ recombination scenarios. In a later analysis, each TCR beta chain was defined by its CDR3 amino acid sequence together with its V-gene family, and reads without a unique V-gene family were excluded. A later analysis removed several hundred highly shared, low-generation-probability nucleotide sequences to deal with suspected cross-contamination and a sequencing artifact. In a later analysis, a clonal expansion index for each public chain was calculated from normalized within-repertoire ranks of inferred template counts. Generation probabilities in a later analysis came from a VDJ recombination model fitted to out-of-frame rearrangements, and those results were checked against IGoR. Hypergeometric tests were used in a later analysis to score TCR-TCR, TCR-HLA and TCR-CMV co-occurrence, with a repertoire-size bias correction applied to the TCR pairs. To estimate false discovery rates, a later analysis permuted the HLA or CMV assignments 20 times. In a later analysis, co-occurring TCRs were grouped using DBSCAN, and TCRdist sequence similarity was added for clustering within HLA-allele-positive subsets. Co-occurrence clustering excluded repertoires with fewer than 30,000 or more than 120,000 public chains, plus five with anomalous nucleotide sharing. The table was pulled from immuneACCESS by TCRdb, which kept in-frame rearrangements only. Such tables lose some clones; where checked, under half of the loss comes from unresolved V genes, and the rest has no known cause. Clonal size and the V and J genes are those of that table, whereas D and trimming came from the DNA. Present in this sample are some 150,000 clones, nearly 80% of which were seen just once. The ten largest clonotypes hold roughly 3.1% of the sample.

General study outcomes and caveats: In an earlier analysis of some 550 of the donors, most TCR beta V segments were observed in productive rearrangements about 90% or about 30% of the time, broadly matching IMGT annotations. Because counts were too low, about 15 rarely observed V segments, including chromosome 9 orphons, were left out of the earlier analysis of approximately 580 of the donors. Across donors, most TCR sequences were observed very rarely, whereas some public TCRs were present in many individuals. A further reported finding was that TCR beta sequences accurately predicted the HLA-A and HLA-B alleles for most subjects in the first cohort. In vitro tests confirmed that a few of the cytomegalovirus-associated TCR beta chains recognize cytomegalovirus antigens. Some IMGT-functional V segments, including TRBV6-2 and TRBV6-3, could not be distinguished by the 87-base-pair reads and were therefore excluded. Several of the top co-occurrence clusters appeared to be linked to parvovirus B19, influenza, CMV and Epstein-Barr virus, according to a later analysis. An association between a missense DCLRE1C variant and V-gene and J-gene trimming of TCR beta chains was found in a later genetic analysis and replicated in an independent cohort. Immune exposure information for the cohort was limited to CMV serostatus. A group of highly shared sequence variants was considered likely to be a technical artifact of the sequencing pipeline. When HLA alleles, especially DR and DQ, strongly co-occurred, TCR associations were difficult to assign to individual alleles. Correlated functional status among segregating V segments might reflect linkage disequilibrium, but an unknown experimental factor could not be ruled out. According to a later analysis, TCR association rates differed among HLA loci, with DRB1 alleles showing the most associated TCRs and HLA-C alleles showing the fewest. In a later analysis, HLA-associated TCR beta chains showed more clonal expansion and lower generation probabilities than non-associated chains that were equally common. Because HLA typing was unavailable for some donors at each locus, only the typed subset was used in association tests. According to the authors, the approach could potentially be generalized to other disease states and immunological phenotypes. The classifier was reported to diagnose cytomegalovirus status with high specificity and sensitivity in both the original and validation cohorts. A later analysis associated 15,000 to 20,000 TCR beta sequences with specific HLA alleles at a false discovery rate of 0.05. Sequencing depth was assumed to be roughly uniform across donors in the presence/absence analyses, though that assumption may not hold. In a later analysis, most CMV-associated TCR beta chains were found to appear HLA-restricted, with HLA associations seemingly driven largely by CMV exposure. Only TCR beta chains were sequenced in this cohort, and the absence of alpha or paired-chain data limited detectable features. Compared with the approximately 600-donor mean, donors in an Asian-associated ancestry cluster had fewer N-insertions in productive TCRs, according to a later genetic analysis. In the study, around 150 TCR beta chains were listed as associated with cytomegalovirus.

Sequences were obtained from PBMCs. This sequence originates from a man between 40 and 49 years old in good health and CMV-seropositive. This chain joins TRBV18 to TRBJ1-2; 9 bases in between match TRBD1. The nucleotide sequence is TGTGCCAGCTCACCCGCACAGGGGGCGAACTATGGCTACACCTTC. Its protein is CASSPAQGANYGYTF.